This entry lists 27 T cell receptor beta chains sequenced from one sample in a study of blood T cell repertoires in COVID-19. Sequencing used immunoSEQ multiplex PCR; TCRdb keeps in-frame clones, though not all of them. The table lists about 43,000 clones, 65% to 85% of them singletons, with approximately 8.4% in the top ten. Sequenced input: peripheral blood. Every receptor here comes from a man older than 75 in a cohort sampled during active COVID-19.

The chain has TRBV12-5 and TRBJ2-6; D not certain. Germline V CDR1 and CDR2: LGHNT, FRNRAP. The ends were cut back, 2 bases at V and 0 bases at J, with 8 bases in the middle. This CDR3 region has 16 residues. CDR3 DNA: TGTGCTAGTGGTTTGACACCATCCTCTGGGGCCAACGTCCTGACTTTC. This sequence encodes CASGLTPSSGANVLTF.

V and J are TRBV7-8 and TRBJ2-2, with 9 bases fitting TRBD1. This CDR3 has 14 amino acids. Germline V gives CDR1 SGHVS, CDR2 FQNEAQ. V was clipped by 5 bases and J by 5 bases; unmatched bases: 3. The CDR3 DNA sequence: TGTGCCAGCAGCGTTGACAGGGGGACCGGGGAGCTGTTTTTT. Its protein product is CASSVDRGTGELFF.

The chain couples TRBV4-1 to TRBJ2-5; possibly TRBD2 for D (5 bases). V gave up 0 bases and J gave up 5 bases, with 10 bases separating them. The CDR3 sequence is 14 residues long. Germline lookup yields CDR1 MGHRA and CDR2 YSYEKL. CDR3 sequence (DNA): TGCGCCAGCAGCCAAGAGCGGCCGGGGGAGACCCAGTACTTC. Translation: CASSQERPGETQYF.

V usage is TRBV11-3 and J usage is TRBJ2-1, with TRBD2 matching over 8 bases. The CDR3 is made up of 16 amino acids. Germline V gene data show CDR1 as SGHNT and CDR2 as YENEEA. V shed 2 bases and J 4 bases; nucleotides not matched to a gene: 7. CDR3 nucleotide sequence: TGTGCCAGCAGCTTATCAGGGACTAGTCCTTACAATGAGCAGTTCTTC. This translates into CASSLSGTSPYNEQFF.

V is TRBV7-9 and J is TRBJ1-1; perhaps TRBD1 as D (5 bases). CDR1 is SEHNR, CDR2 FQNEAQ, per germline (reference sequence). CDR3 length: 15 residues. V gave up 5 bases and J gave up 4 bases, with 17 bases separating them. In nucleotides, the CDR3 is TGTGCCAGCAGCCACGAGGGACTCCTGGGCACTGAAGCTTTCTTT. The encoded protein is CASSHEGLLGTEAFF.

The chain links TRBV2 to TRBJ1-2, with no clear D. This CDR3 spans 12 amino acids. V lost 7 bases and J 5 bases, leaving 11 bases between the germline ends. Germline CDR1 and CDR2: SNHLY and FYNNEI. The CDR3 coding sequence is TGTGCCAGCACGGGTTCTGGTTATGGCTACACCTTC. Its translation is CASTGSGYGYTF.

The J gene is TRBJ2-7, the V gene TRBV27; a possible D gene is TRBD1 (5 bases). The CDR3 extends over 13 amino acids. Trimming left V 7 bases short and J 1 base short, with 11 bases between. The germline gives CDR1 MNHEY, CDR2 SMNVEV (reference sequence). CDR3 region: CASKSQGSYEQYF. Here the CDR3 DNA reads TGTGCCAGCAAGTCGCAGGGTTCCTACGAGCAGTACTTC.

The V call is TRBV10-3, the J call TRBJ1-5; 8 positions match TRBD1. Trimming at V came to 6 bases and at J to 3 bases, leaving 7 bases not matched to a gene. Germline V CDR1 and CDR2: ENHRY, SYGVKD. The CDR3 is 15 residues long. CDR3 in DNA: TGTGCCATCAGGGCGACAGGGGCTACCAATCAGCCCCAGCATTTT. Amino acid sequence: CAIRATGATNQPQHF.

This clone has only a few counts. The gene calls are TRBV7-9 and TRBJ1-1; no reliable D call. V was pared by 7 bases and J by 1 base, with 19 bases between. The CDR3 extends over 16 amino acids. Germline V gene sequence: CDR1 SEHNR, CDR2 FQNEAQ (reference sequence). The DNA of the CDR3 is TGTGCCAGCACACGGGGTAACGTGATCTCGAACACTGAAGCTTTCTTT. It is translated as CASTRGNVISNTEAFF. The whole variable domain, filled in from reference TRBV7-9 and TRBJ1-1, reads DTGVSQNPRHKITKRGQNVTFRCDPISEHNRLYWYRQTLGQGPEFLTYFQNEAQLEKSRLLSDRFSAERPKGSFSTLEIQRTEQGDSAMYLCASTRGNVISNTEAFFGQGTRLTVV.

The V gene is TRBV5-1, the J gene TRBJ2-2; D gene ambiguous. The CDR3 sequence is 12 residues long. Trimming removed 3 bases at V and 8 bases at J, with 8 bases between. Germline assignment: CDR1 SGHRS and CDR2 YFSETQ. The CDR3 region is CASSSAWGELFF. The CDR3 DNA follows: TGCGCCAGCAGCTCCGCGTGGGGGGAGCTGTTTTTT.

J is TRBJ2-5 and V is TRBV18, with a tentative D call TRBD2 (6 bases). The V and J ends lost 3 bases and 4 bases respectively, with 18 bases between them. This CDR3 spans 16 amino acids. From germline, CDR1 is KGHSH and CDR2 LQKENI. This CDR3 is CASSPTYGEEGETQYF. The CDR3 DNA reads TGTGCCAGCTCACCCACGTATGGGGAGGAGGGAGAGACCCAGTACTTC.

The V and J genes are TRBV13 and TRBJ1-3; 10 bases are shared with TRBD1. CDR1 is PRHDT and CDR2 is FYEKMQ in the germline V gene (reference sequence). The V segment lost 5 bases and the J segment 6 bases; nucleotides outside the gene matches: 7. The CDR3 spans 15 residues. DNA of the CDR3: TGTGCCAGCAGCAGGGGGACAGGGGACGAAAACACCATATATTTT. Translating gives CASSRGTGDENTIYF.

This clone came up once. The rearrangement joins TRBV19 to TRBJ2-7; 9 bases fit TRBD1. The CDR3 loop spans 14 amino acids. With V trimmed by 9 bases and J by 3 bases, 9 bases remained unmatched. From germline, CDR1 is LNHDA and CDR2 SQIVND (reference sequence). The CDR3 here is CASRSGTGIYEQYF. The CDR3 nucleotides read TGTGCCAGCCGCTCCGGGACAGGGATCTACGAGCAGTACTTC.

The CDR3 bases are TGTGCCAGCAGGTTCCAGGGTAAAACTGAAGCTTTCTTT. Its protein is CASRFQGKTEAFF. The J gene is TRBJ1-1, the V gene TRBV2; a possible D gene is TRBD1 (5 bases). V dropped 6 bases and J dropped 5 bases, with 13 bases sitting between them. This CDR3 has 13 residues. Germline V gene sequence: CDR1 SNHLY, CDR2 FYNNEI. Full variable domain (rest looked up from reference TRBV2 and TRBJ1-1): EPEVTQTPSHQVTQMGQEVILRCVPISNHLYFYWYRQILGQKVEFLVSFYNNEISEKSEIFDDQFSVERPDGSNFTLKIRSTKLEDSAMYFCASRFQGKTEAFFGQGTRLTVV.

The genes are TRBV29-1 and TRBJ2-3, with a weak D call TRBD1 (5 bases). This CDR3 has 15 residues. Germline V gene sequence: CDR1 SQVTM, CDR2 ANQGSEA. V lost 2 bases and J lost 3, with 15 bases in between. The CDR3 sequence is CSVEQVGPGTDTQYF. For the CDR3, the DNA is TGCAGCGTTGAACAGGTGGGGCCCGGGACAGATACGCAGTATTTT.

This sequence joins TRBV24-1 and TRBJ2-1; TRBD1 matches 7 bases. Germline CDR1 reads KGHDR; CDR2 reads SFDVKD. With 2 bases clipped from V and 5 bases from J, the junction kept 11 bases outside the gene matches. This CDR3 is 17 amino acids long. CDR3 in amino acids: CATSDSPGTVGDNEQFF. CDR3 sequence (DNA): TGTGCCACCAGTGATTCCCCTGGGACAGTCGGGGACAATGAGCAGTTCTTC.

This clone was observed a single time. The chain combines TRBV7-2 with TRBJ2-7, with TRBD2 matching over 9 bases. From germline, CDR1 is SGHTA and CDR2 FQGNSA. The CDR3 covers 15 residues. Losses at the gene ends were 1 base for V and 6 bases for J; bases not matched to a gene: 7. The CDR3 DNA sequence: TGTGCCAGCAGCTTAGGAGGTCTAGCGGGAAGCGAGCAGTACTTC. This encodes CASSLGGLAGSEQYF.

The chain combines TRBV6-2 or TRBV6-3 with TRBJ1-2, with D perhaps matching TRBD1 (5 bases). The CDR3 covers 15 residues. Looked up from germline, CDR1 is MNHEY and CDR2 is SVGEGT. Trimming stripped 2 bases from V and 4 bases from J, with 14 bases between. The CDR3 DNA follows: TGTGCCAGCAGTTACGGTGGCGGGGCAGGCTATGGCTACACCTTC. Translated, it gives CASSYGGGAGYGYTF.

Here the CDR3 reads CASRPWSGGGYNEQFF. CDR3 DNA sequence: TGTGCCAGTAGGCCATGGTCCGGGGGAGGCTACAATGAGCAGTTCTTC. The chain has TRBV19 and TRBJ2-1, with D perhaps matching TRBD2 (6 bases). Germline CDR1 is LNHDA and CDR2 is SQIVND (reference sequence). V lost 6 bases, J lost 3 bases, and 18 bases lay in between. This CDR3 has 16 residues.

V and J are TRBV6-5 and TRBJ1-2, with 8 bases fitting TRBD1. Per germline, CDR1 MNHEY and CDR2 SVGAGI. The CDR3 totals 16 residues. The V and J ends lost 2 bases and 1 base, in that order; junction bases with no gene match: 6. This CDR3 is CASSYGRGRNNYGYTF. The CDR3 DNA reads TGTGCCAGCAGTTACGGCAGGGGGCGCAATAACTATGGCTACACCTTC.

The gene calls are TRBV28 and TRBJ1-2, with D possibly matching TRBD1 (6 bases). Trimming removed 2 bases from V and 7 bases from J, with 8 bases in between. This CDR3 contains 12 residues. Per germline, CDR1 MDHEN and CDR2 SYDVKM. CDR3 sequence: CASSLLQGGYTF. CDR3 sequence (DNA): TGTGCCAGCAGTTTACTACAGGGTGGCTACACCTTC.

The chain links TRBV5-1 to TRBJ2-5; 8 nucleotides match TRBD1. The CDR3 sequence is 14 residues long. V was pared by 0 bases and J by 4 bases, with 2 bases of the junction left unmatched. Germline V CDR1 and CDR2: SGHRS, YFSETQ. The DNA for the CDR3 is TGCGCCAGCAGCTTGGGCAGGGGGCGAGAGACCCAGTACTTC. Residues: CASSLGRGRETQYF. The whole variable domain, remainder taken from reference TRBV5-1 and TRBJ2-5, is KAGVTQTPRYLIKTRGQQVTLSCSPISGHRSVSWYQQTPGQGLQFLFEYFSETQRNKGNFPGRFSGRQFSNSRSEMNVSTLELGDSALYLCASSLGRGRETQYFGPGTRLLVL.

The chain's CDR3 is CASSYRLAGSTDTQYF. The CDR3, as DNA: TGTGCCAGCAGTTACCGACTAGCGGGTTCCACAGATACGCAGTATTTT. This chain connects TRBV2 to TRBJ2-3, with 10 positions matching TRBD2. Unmatched junction bases numbered 7, after V lost 5 bases and J lost 2 bases. This CDR3 region has 16 residues. Germline loops: CDR1 SNHLY, CDR2 FYNNEI. Drawing the rest from reference TRBV2 and TRBJ2-3, the complete variable domain is EPEVTQTPSHQVTQMGQEVILRCVPISNHLYFYWYRQILGQKVEFLVSFYNNEISEKSEIFDDQFSVERPDGSNFTLKIRSTKLEDSAMYFCASSYRLAGSTDTQYFGPGTRLTVL.

This rearrangement joins TRBV7-8 to TRBJ2-2, with D maybe TRBD2 (6 bases). The CDR3 has 18 residues. CDR1 is SGHVS and CDR2 is FQNEAQ in the germline V gene. Trimming removed 5 bases from V and 2 bases from J, with 21 bases in between. CDR3 sequence: CASSVTGWAGSNTGELFF. The CDR3 DNA reads as TGTGCCAGCAGCGTCACCGGTTGGGCGGGGTCCAACACCGGGGAGCTGTTTTTT.

A few counts support this clone. CDR3 DNA sequence: TGCAGCGATATGGACAGGGGCCGGGGTAACTATGGCTACACCTTC. Protein product: CSDMDRGRGNYGYTF. The rearrangement joins TRBV29-1 to TRBJ1-2; 9 bases fit TRBD1. With 7 bases clipped from V and 1 base from J, the junction kept 10 bases outside the gene matches. Germline values: CDR1 SQVTM, CDR2 ANQGSEA. The length of the CDR3 is 15 residues.

This clone was recorded once. The chain recombines TRBV5-1 with TRBJ2-3; 8 bases align to TRBD2. This CDR3 region has 16 residues. Looked up from germline, CDR1 is SGHRS and CDR2 is YFSETQ. J lost 6 bases, V lost 4 bases, and 13 bases had no gene match. Written as DNA, the CDR3 is TGCGCCAGCAGCCACACTAGCGGCCCTTCTGCGGATACGCAGTATTTT. This codes for CASSHTSGPSADTQYF.

The chain has TRBV18 and TRBJ1-1; TRBD1 matches 7 bases. Germline CDR1 KGHSH, CDR2 LQKENI. This CDR3 comprises 16 residues. The ends lost 1 base at V and 0 bases at J; junction bases unmatched: 5. The CDR3 DNA is TGTGCCAGCTCACCACGGGACAGCGTGATGAACACTGAAGCTTTCTTT. As protein: CASSPRDSVMNTEAFF.